This TCR beta chain was identified in a study of cytomegalovirus exposure and HLA in healthy donors. PCR amplification relied on 60 Vbeta primers (plus 13 Jbeta primers). Clones were sequenced by immunoSEQ multiplex PCR, and TCRdb holds only the in-frame ones, with some missing. The top ten clones hold 1.8% of a sample with some 120,000 clones, roughly 86% of them seen once. This CDR3 has 14 residues. Germline V gives CDR1 SGHDT, CDR2 YYEEEE. Trimming shortened V by 3 bases and J by 3 bases, and 12 bases separated the two germline ends. This TCR was sampled from a man aged 18 to 29 in good health and CMV-seronegative. The chain employs TRBV5-6 and TRBJ2-5; a possible D gene is TRBD2 (6 bases). Sequencing was done on a sample of PBMCs. The DNA for the CDR3 is TGTGCCAGCAGCTCCCGGGACTTCGAAGAGACCCAGTACTTC. Translation gives CASSSRDFEETQYF.